This T cell receptor beta chain is from a study of vaccination effects on CD4 cells after COVID-19. Assay: immunoSEQ multiplex PCR; the TCRdb copy retains only in-frame clones and omits some. The profile shows tens of thousands of clones, 60% to 80% of them singletons. General study points: Clones from infection and from vaccination both contracted markedly late after vaccination.

Remarks on this clone: Antigen unknown.

The CDR3 contains 14 residues. Sequencing followed a ViraFEST assay step that expanded antigen-specific CD4+ T cells with viral peptide pools. Following culture for around 10 days, CD4+ T cells were isolated. Testing of the vaccine recipients showed negative nucleocapsid antibodies and no prior SARS-CoV-2 infection. Half the medium was replaced with IL-2 medium on days 3 and 7. This sequence was found in a human donor who received a COVID-19 vaccine. The sequencing used CD4+ T cells from PBMCs cultured with HCoV-229E spike peptides, collected before COVID-19 vaccination. The J gene is TRBJ2-5, the V gene TRBV21-1; the D call in the table, TRBD2, was not verified against the DNA. TRBV21-1 constitutes a pseudogene. The chain's CDR3 is CASSRGTDQETQYF. The CDR3 nucleotides read TGTGCCAGCAGCCGGGGGACGGATCAAGAGACCCAGTACTTC.